This entry lists 19 T cell receptor beta chains sequenced from one sample in a study of beta chain features in type 1 diabetes. All of the isolated RNA was reverse transcribed, so expressed TCRB transcripts were sequenced. TCRdb's copy holds only in-frame clones and misses some; the assay was immunoSEQ multiplex PCR. The sample has under 450,000 clones; roughly 15% are singletons. Sequencing input: naive CD4+ T cells from blood. All receptors derive from a woman between 18 and 29 years old in good health.

The V call is TRBV18, the J call TRBJ1-1; tentative D call: TRBD1 (5 bases). V was shortened by 1 base and J by 7 bases, with 10 bases between the two germline ends. This CDR3 contains 13 residues. The V gene's germline CDR1 is KGHSH and CDR2 LQKENI. The CDR3 DNA sequence: TGTGCCAGCTCACCACGCGGGGCGGGTGAAGCTTTCTTT. Its translation: CASSPRGAGEAFF.

The table lists this clone with a few counts. V gene TRBV7-2 combines with J gene TRBJ1-2; 7 nucleotides align to TRBD1. Germline CDR1 reads SGHTA; CDR2 reads FQGNSA. This CDR3 has 14 residues. V dropped 5 bases and J dropped 1; count of bases not matched to a gene: 4. The CDR3 spells CASSPGGSNYGYTF. In DNA form, the CDR3 reads TGTGCCAGCAGCCCAGGGGGTAGTAACTATGGCTACACCTTC.

This rearrangement joins TRBV11-2 to TRBJ2-1; 8 nucleotides match TRBD2. The length of the CDR3 is 14 residues. Trimming cost V 4 bases and J 5 bases; bases outside gene matches: 4. Germline V gene data show CDR1 as SGHAT and CDR2 as FQNNGV. The CDR3 here is CASSSALADNEQFF. The CDR3, as DNA: TGTGCCAGCAGCTCCGCACTAGCGGACAATGAGCAGTTCTTC. Drawing the rest from reference TRBV11-2 and TRBJ2-1, the complete variable domain is EAGVAQSPRYKIIEKRQSVAFWCNPISGHATLYWYQQILGQGPKLLIQFQNNGVVDDSQLPKDRFSAERLKGVDSTLKIQPAKLEDSAVYLCASSSALADNEQFFGPGTRLTVL.

This clone was counted a few times. This rearrangement joins TRBV28 to TRBJ2-1, with D possibly TRBD1 on 5 matching bases. The germline V gene encodes CDR1 MDHEN and CDR2 SYDVKM. The CDR3 is 14 amino acids. V was shortened by 8 bases and J by 2 bases, with 13 bases between the two germline ends. The CDR3 DNA follows: TGTGCCAGCCGACCCAGGGCAACCTACAATGAGCAGTTCTTC. Amino acids: CASRPRATYNEQFF.

The CDR3 here is CASSPNAAYEQYF. The CDR3 DNA reads TGTGCCAGCTCACCAAACGCGGCCTACGAGCAGTACTTC. This rearrangement joins TRBV18 to TRBJ2-7; D remains unclear. This CDR3 is 13 amino acids long. V was pared by 2 bases and J by 2 bases, with 7 bases between. The germline V gene has CDR1 KGHSH and CDR2 LQKENI.

A few counts support this clone. This sequence joins TRBV5-1 and TRBJ2-5, with TRBD1 matching 7 bases. The CDR3 is made up of 15 amino acids. V shed 6 bases and J 5 bases; nucleotides not matched to a gene: 13. The germline CDR1 and CDR2 sequences are SGHRS and YFSETQ. The CDR3 DNA sequence: TGCGCCAGCACGCTAGGGGACAGACTATGGGAGACCCAGTACTTC. It encodes CASTLGDRLWETQYF.

The chain has TRBV21-1 and TRBJ2-5; no check of the table's D call, TRBD2, against the DNA was made. TRBV21-1 is a recognized pseudogene. The CDR3 covers 13 residues. Written as DNA, the CDR3 is TGTGCCAGCAGCAACGGCGGGCAAGAGACCCAGTACTTC. Protein product: CASSNGGQETQYF.

CDR3 protein: CASSSGTDTQYF. For the CDR3, the DNA is TGTGCCAGCAGCTCTGGCACAGATACGCAGTATTTT. V usage is TRBV7-3 and J usage is TRBJ2-3; D ambiguous. Trimming took 4 bases from V and 1 from J, leaving 3 bases between them. Germline V lookup: CDR1 SGHTA, CDR2 FQGTGA. The CDR3 covers 12 residues.

This clone has more than one count but fewer than ten. The chain links TRBV2 to TRBJ2-3; D gene uncertain. The CDR3 has 14 amino acids. Germline V lookup: CDR1 SNHLY, CDR2 FYNNEI. Trimming removed 3 bases at V and 2 bases at J, with 9 bases between. Here the CDR3 reads CASSEGSYTDTQYF. In nucleotides, the CDR3 is TGTGCCAGCAGTGAGGGCTCTTACACAGATACGCAGTATTTT.

This chain connects TRBV5-1 to TRBJ1-5; D gene uncertain. The CDR3 is 12 residues long. V was clipped by 1 base and J by 7 bases, with 6 bases between them. Germline V CDR1 and CDR2: SGHRS, YFSETQ. CDR3: CASSLTVQPQHF. CDR3 DNA: TGCGCCAGCAGCTTGACGGTGCAGCCCCAGCATTTT.

J is TRBJ2-5 and V is TRBV5-1; 8 positions match TRBD2. The CDR3 covers 14 residues. J gave up 3 bases and V 7 bases, and 8 bases lay outside the gene matches. From germline, CDR1 is SGHRS and CDR2 YFSETQ. The CDR3 spells CASSTGGREETQYF. The CDR3 coding sequence is TGCGCCAGCTCAACGGGAGGGCGGGAAGAGACCCAGTACTTC.

This clone has just a few counts. The chain combines TRBV2 with TRBJ2-1; the D gene is possibly TRBD2 (5 bases). The V gene lost 6 bases and the J gene lost 3 bases, with 6 bases spanning the gap. The CDR3 runs 12 residues. Germline assignment: CDR1 SNHLY and CDR2 FYNNEI. The CDR3 reads CASSGDYNEQFF. Here the CDR3 DNA reads TGTGCCAGCAGCGGGGACTACAATGAGCAGTTCTTC.

This sequence joins TRBV25-1 and TRBJ1-3, with D possibly TRBD1 on 6 matching bases. The CDR3 loop spans 16 amino acids. From germline, CDR1 is MGHDK and CDR2 SYGVNS. The V end lost 3 bases, the J end lost 0 bases, and 12 bases lay between the germline ends. The CDR3 DNA follows: TGTGCCAGCAGTGAGCAGGGGCCTAGCTCTGGAAACACCATATATTTT. Residues: CASSEQGPSSGNTIYF.

This chain connects TRBV30 to TRBJ1-5; no reliable D call. The CDR3 runs 14 residues. The germline CDR1 and CDR2 sequences are GTSNPN and SVGIG (reference sequence). V dropped 3 bases and J dropped 6 bases, with 15 bases sitting between them. The CDR3 sequence is CAWSDTMPGQPQHF. The CDR3 nucleotides are TGTGCCTGGAGCGATACCATGCCCGGTCAGCCCCAGCATTTT. Combining the CDR3 with reference TRBV30 and TRBJ1-5 gives the whole variable domain SQTIHQWPATLVQPVGSPLSLECTVEGTSNPNLYWYRQAAGRGLQLLFYSVGIGQISSEVPQNLSASRPQDRQFILSSKKLLLSDSGFYLCAWSDTMPGQPQHFGDGTRLSIL.

There are a few counts of this clone. This sequence joins TRBV5-4 and TRBJ2-7; 8 positions agree with TRBD1. Per the germline V gene, CDR1 is SGHNT and CDR2 is YYREEE (reference sequence). The CDR3 is made up of 14 amino acids. The V segment lost 4 bases and the J segment 0 bases; nucleotides outside the gene matches: 3. In nucleotides, the CDR3 is TGTGCCAGCAGCCCAGGGGGCTACTCCTACGAGCAGTACTTC. It specifies CASSPGGYSYEQYF. The full variable domain, in which reference TRBV5-4 and TRBJ2-7 provide the parts outside the CDR3, is ETGVTQSPTHLIKTRGQQVTLRCSSQSGHNTVSWYQQALGQGPQFIFQYYREEENGRGNFPPRFSGLQFPNYSSELNVNALELDDSALYLCASSPGGYSYEQYFGPGTRLTVT.

This clone was counted between two and nine times. The chain employs TRBV27 and TRBJ2-1; 7 positions match TRBD1. In germline, CDR1 is MNHEY, CDR2 SMNVEV (reference sequence). Trimming at V came to 8 bases and at J to 4 bases, leaving 11 bases not matched to a gene. The CDR3 totals 15 residues. The CDR3 sequence: CASGGTGQTYNEQFF. CDR3 nucleotides: TGTGCCAGCGGAGGAACGGGACAGACGTACAATGAGCAGTTCTTC.

This chain links TRBV5-4 with TRBJ2-1; possible D gene TRBD2, 7 bases. Germline CDR1 and CDR2: SGHNT and YYREEE (reference sequence). Trimming left V 4 bases short and J 4 bases short, with 21 bases between. This CDR3 is built from 17 residues. The CDR3 region has the DNA TGTGCCAGCAGCGCAACGGGGGGCGTCGGCCGATACAATGAGCAGTTCTTC. Amino acids: CASSATGGVGRYNEQFF.

Notes on this clone: Within the sample, other DNA sequences also encode this same CDR3. The J gene is TRBJ2-5, the V gene TRBV18; no definite D call. CDR1 and CDR2 from the germline V gene are KGHSH and LQKENI. This CDR3 spans 14 amino acids. Trimming cost V 3 bases and J 1 base, with 9 bases left between them. The CDR3 DNA is TGTGCCAGCTCACCTTCTGGGCCCCAAGAGACCCAGTACTTC. It translates to CASSPSGPQETQYF.

The J gene is TRBJ1-2, the V gene TRBV7-9; TRBD1 agrees at 7 bases. Germline trimming cut 5 bases from V and 3 bases from J; bases unmatched to any gene: 3. This CDR3 region has 13 residues. Germline-derived CDR1 and CDR2 are SEHNR and FQNEAQ (reference sequence). The CDR3 loop reads CASSLGQHYGYTF. The CDR3 nucleotides are TGTGCCAGCAGCCTGGGACAGCACTATGGCTACACCTTC.